The 18 T cell receptor beta chains in this list originate from one sample, sequenced in a study of T-cell memory formation after mild COVID-19 (dated by TCRdb to about 2021). To prepare the library, 5' RACE was applied. The data were produced on an Illumina NovaSeq 6000. TCRdb reworked the public reads: Q25 trimming with fastp, MiXCR clone assembly, productive beta chains retained. Each entry merges the rows of one CDR3 protein and shows their most common DNA and genes. Recorded for this sample are some 150,000 distinct CDR3 sequences; around 15% of them occurred a single time. About 26% of the sample goes to the ten largest clones. The material sequenced was PBMCs or a T cell subset sorted from them (not recorded which). These receptors all come from an adult woman who had mild COVID-19 (a few samples of this study predate the infection). The sample titles of this study are shuffled in the database, so cell type and time point are left out; the donor was told from shared clones.

The chain links TRBV28 to TRBJ2-2; D gene ambiguous. V lost 7 bases, J lost 1 base, and 4 bases lay in between. The CDR3 is 12 residues long. Germline CDR1 MDHEN, CDR2 SYDVKM. The CDR3 DNA reads as TGTGCCAGCATCCTGAACACCGGGGAGCTGTTTTTT. Its protein is CASILNTGELFF. The full variable domain, in which reference TRBV28 and TRBJ2-2 provide the parts outside the CDR3, is DVKVTQSSRYLVKRTGEKVFLECVQDMDHENMFWYRQDPGLGLRLIYFSYDVKMKEKGDIPEGYSVSREKKERFSLILESASTNQTSMYLCASILNTGELFFGEGSRLTVL.

This clonotype was recorded a few times. This sequence joins TRBV20-1 and TRBJ1-2; D remains ambiguous. CDR1 and CDR2 from the germline V gene are DFQATT and SNEGSKA (reference sequence). The length of the CDR3 is 14 residues. Deletions cut 4 bases from V and 2 bases from J, with 14 bases between. The CDR3 sequence: CSAKAEILNYGYTF. Here the CDR3 DNA reads TGCAGTGCTAAGGCGGAGATCCTCAACTATGGCTACACCTTC.

This clonotype showed up many times. The rearrangement links TRBV7-3 to TRBJ1-1; 7 bases are shared with TRBD1. The germline V gene has CDR1 SGHTA and CDR2 FQGTGA. The V and J ends lost 2 bases and 5 bases, in that order; junction bases with no gene match: 8. This CDR3 has 15 amino acids. As DNA, the CDR3 is TGTGCCAGCAGCTTAGGGCCGACAGGGTATACTGAAGCTTTCTTT. It translates to CASSLGPTGYTEAFF.

This sequence joins TRBV5-1 and TRBJ1-5, with 7 positions matching TRBD1. CDR3 size: 14 residues. The V gene end was trimmed by 3 bases and the J gene end by 4 bases; junction bases not matched to a gene: 4. Per germline, CDR1 SGHRS and CDR2 YFSETQ. CDR3 nucleotides: TGCGCCAGCAGCTGGGACAGACATAATCAGCCCCAGCATTTT. Protein sequence: CASSWDRHNQPQHF.

This clonotype was counted between two and nine times. CDR3 residues: CASSYSLDRGGTEAFF. CDR3 nucleotide sequence: TGTGCCAGCAGTTACTCGTTAGACAGGGGAGGCACTGAAGCTTTCTTT. This chain uses TRBV6-2 or TRBV6-3 with TRBJ1-1, with 8 bases identical to TRBD1. CDR1 and CDR2 from the germline V gene are MNHEY and SVGEGT. The V and J ends lost 0 bases and 4 bases, in that order; junction bases with no gene match: 7. CDR3 length: 16 residues.

This chain uses TRBV4-3 with TRBJ1-1, with D unresolved. Trimming took 4 bases from V and 0 from J, leaving 9 bases between them. CDR1 is LGHNA, CDR2 YSLEER, per germline. The CDR3 runs to 14 residues. The CDR3 loop reads CASSPYGMNTEAFF. CDR3 bases: TGCGCCAGCAGCCCCTATGGGATGAACACTGAAGCTTTCTTT.

The rearrangement joins TRBV6-2 or TRBV6-3 to TRBJ2-1; D possibly uses TRBD1 or TRBD2 (5 bases each). Germline loops: CDR1 MNHEY, CDR2 SVGEGT. There are 13 residues in the CDR3. V was cut by 6 bases and J by 6 bases, with 12 bases left in between. CDR3: CASSVGRFNEQFF. As DNA, the CDR3 is TGTGCCAGCAGCGTGGGACGCTTCAATGAGCAGTTCTTC.

This clonotype turned up a few times. The rearrangement joins TRBV4-1 to TRBJ2-7; 8 nucleotides align to TRBD2. The V gene end was trimmed by 0 bases and the J gene end by 0 bases; junction bases not matched to a gene: 4. The CDR3 has 16 amino acids. The germline V gene has CDR1 MGHRA and CDR2 YSYEKL. The CDR3 DNA reads as TGCGCCAGCAGCCAAGATACCGGGACTAGCTCCTACGAGCAGTACTTC. This sequence encodes CASSQDTGTSSYEQYF.

The V call is TRBV5-4, the J call TRBJ1-1; D may be TRBD1 (6 bases). V was cut by 6 bases and J by 2 bases, with 20 bases left in between. The CDR3 sequence is 16 residues long. The germline CDR1 and CDR2 sequences are SGHNT and YYREEE (reference sequence). CDR3 nucleotide sequence: TGTGCCAGCACCATTGGGGGCTGGGACATTAACACTGAAGCTTTCTTT. Translated, it gives CASTIGGWDINTEAFF.

This clonotype appeared once. Its ends do not fully match the called genes, so a read error is possible. The CDR3 DNA reads as TGTGCTAGCAGCCGGACACCTTTCACAGATACGCAGTATTTT. This encodes CASSRTPFTDTQYF. V gene TRBV7-7 combines with J gene TRBJ2-3; D perhaps matches TRBD1 (5 bases). The CDR3 sequence is 14 residues long. The germline V gene encodes CDR1 SSHAT and CDR2 FNYEAQ (reference sequence).

This clonotype was seen a few times. This chain links TRBV19 with TRBJ2-7; weak D call: TRBD2 (6 bases). Germline-derived CDR1 and CDR2 are LNHDA and SQIVND (reference sequence). The CDR3 runs 15 residues. V was cut by 1 base and J by 3 bases, with 13 bases left in between. CDR3 nucleotide sequence: TGTGCCAGTAGTATAGGAGGGACTGGATACTACGAGCAGTACTTC. Encoded protein: CASSIGGTGYYEQYF.

The rearrangement uses TRBV12-3 or TRBV12-4 and TRBJ2-3; D is unclear. V was clipped by 6 bases and J by 0 bases, with 13 bases between them. This CDR3 spans 15 amino acids. The chain's CDR3 is CASSQVGISTDTQYF. CDR3 coding DNA: TGTGCCAGCAGCCAGGTGGGGATTAGCACAGATACGCAGTATTTT.

This clonotype was recorded a few times. The CDR3 coding sequence is TGTGCCAGCAGTTTACCACCGGGACACCCATCCTACGAGCAGTACTTC. Protein sequence: CASSLPPGHPSYEQYF. This chain links TRBV27 with TRBJ2-7, with D possibly matching TRBD1 (6 bases). The germline V gene has CDR1 MNHEY and CDR2 SMNVEV (reference sequence). V lost 2 bases to trimming and J lost 1 base, with 15 bases between them. The CDR3 is 16 residues long.

The V and J genes are TRBV7-9 and TRBJ1-5; D is possibly TRBD1 (6 bases). The germline gives CDR1 SEHNR, CDR2 FQNEAQ (reference sequence). This CDR3 is built from 15 residues. The V gene lost 5 bases and the J gene lost 3 bases, with 14 bases spanning the gap. CDR3: CASSQDEGVNQPQHF. CDR3 coding DNA: TGTGCCAGCAGCCAGGATGAGGGGGTCAATCAGCCCCAGCATTTT.

The CDR3 loop reads CASSLSGSGKETQYF. The CDR3 bases are TGTGCCAGCAGTCTTTCAGGGAGCGGGAAAGAGACCCAGTACTTC. The chain recombines TRBV27 with TRBJ2-5; TRBD2 agrees at 7 bases. The CDR3 is 15 residues long. The V and J ends lost 5 bases and 3 bases, in that order; junction bases with no gene match: 9. Germline CDR1 is MNHEY and CDR2 is SMNVEV (reference sequence).

J is TRBJ2-3 and V is TRBV29-1; D ambiguous. The V gene lost 4 bases and the J gene lost 0 bases, with 8 bases spanning the gap. Germline loops: CDR1 SQVTM, CDR2 ANQGSEA. This CDR3 is 13 amino acids long. The CDR3 protein is CSVVQVSTDTQYF. As DNA, the CDR3 is TGCAGCGTTGTTCAAGTAAGCACAGATACGCAGTATTTT.

Only a few counts were recorded for this clonotype. V and J are TRBV2 and TRBJ1-1; perhaps TRBD1 as D (5 bases). Germline values: CDR1 SNHLY, CDR2 FYNNEI. V lost 8 bases to trimming and J lost 4 bases, with 14 bases between them. The CDR3 consists of 13 residues. The CDR3 loop is CASPRGVSTEAFF. CDR3 in DNA: TGTGCCAGCCCTAGAGGGGTCAGCACTGAAGCTTTCTTT.

This clonotype was detected a few times. The chain combines TRBV7-2 with TRBJ2-7, with TRBD1 matching over 8 bases. Germline values: CDR1 SGHTA, CDR2 FQGNSA. Unmatched junction bases numbered 4, after V lost 5 bases and J lost 4 bases. The CDR3 has 13 amino acids. CDR3 in amino acids: CASSHGTGYEQYF. In DNA, the CDR3 is TGTGCCAGCAGCCATGGGACAGGTTACGAGCAGTACTTC.